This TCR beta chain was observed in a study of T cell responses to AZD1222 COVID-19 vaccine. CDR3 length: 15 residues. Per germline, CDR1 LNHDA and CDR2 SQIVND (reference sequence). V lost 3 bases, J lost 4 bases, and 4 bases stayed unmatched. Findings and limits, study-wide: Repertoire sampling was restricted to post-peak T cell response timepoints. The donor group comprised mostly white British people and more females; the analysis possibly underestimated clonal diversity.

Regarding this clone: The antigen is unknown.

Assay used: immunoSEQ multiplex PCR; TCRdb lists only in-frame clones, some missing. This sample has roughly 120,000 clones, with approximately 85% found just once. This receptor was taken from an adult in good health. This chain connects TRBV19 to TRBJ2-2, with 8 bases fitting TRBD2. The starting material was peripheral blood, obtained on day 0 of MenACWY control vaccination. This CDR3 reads CASSIRGTSTGELFF. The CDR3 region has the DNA TGTGCCAGTAGTATTCGGGGGACTAGCACCGGGGAGCTGTTTTTT.